The 29 T cell receptor beta chains below all came from one sample that was sequenced in a study of T cell changes during pregnancy in multiple sclerosis. TCRdb's copy holds only in-frame clones and misses some; the assay was immunoSEQ multiplex PCR. The sample carries 70,000 to 75,000 clones, approximately 92% recorded once. The specimen was peripheral blood, collected before pregnancy. The source is a female donor with multiple sclerosis, enrolled in a pregnancy study.

The chain combines TRBV19 with TRBJ2-7, with D maybe TRBD1 (6 bases). The CDR3 sequence is 16 residues long. CDR1 is LNHDA and CDR2 is SQIVND in the germline V gene (reference sequence). Trimming removed 3 bases from V and 0 bases from J, with 15 bases in between. In DNA, the CDR3 is TGTGCCAGTAGTATCGGTCGGACAGCGTACTCCTACGAGCAGTACTTC. The encoded protein is CASSIGRTAYSYEQYF.

The rearrangement joins TRBV6-5 to TRBJ2-5, with 7 bases identical to TRBD1. Germline V gives CDR1 MNHEY, CDR2 SVGAGI. The CDR3 covers 14 residues. V lost 7 bases and J lost 5; bases outside the gene matches: 10. CDR3 DNA sequence: TGTGCCAGCACCGTTGACAGGGACAGCGAGACCCAGTACTTC. Protein product: CASTVDRDSETQYF.

The rearrangement uses TRBV7-7 and TRBJ2-1; D might be TRBD2 (6 bases). In germline, CDR1 is SSHAT, CDR2 FNYEAQ (reference sequence). The CDR3 sequence is 13 residues long. Here the CDR3 reads CASQPSAEGEQFF. CDR3 coding DNA: TGTGCTTCACAGCCTAGCGCTGAGGGTGAGCAGTTCTTC.

The chain is built from TRBV28 and TRBJ2-7; the D gene is possibly TRBD2 (6 bases). Trimming took 6 bases from V and 0 from J, leaving 12 bases between them. The length of the CDR3 is 14 residues. Per germline, CDR1 MDHEN and CDR2 SYDVKM. The CDR3 protein is CASRDGRHSYEQYF. In DNA, the CDR3 is TGTGCCAGCAGAGACGGGAGACACTCCTACGAGCAGTACTTC.

The rearrangement uses TRBV5-8 and TRBJ2-2; 7 bases fit TRBD1. With V trimmed by 3 bases and J by 3 bases, 5 bases remained unmatched. The germline V gene has CDR1 SGHTS and CDR2 YDEGEE. The CDR3 consists of 15 residues. The CDR3 sequence: CASSSQGMHTGELFF. In DNA form, the CDR3 reads TGTGCCAGCAGCTCACAGGGGATGCACACCGGGGAGCTGTTTTTT.

The CDR3 nucleotides read TGTGCCAGCAGCTTAAAGCCTTCTAATCAGCCCCAGCATTTT. This codes for CASSLKPSNQPQHF. The chain couples TRBV7-2 to TRBJ1-5; D is unclear. The length of the CDR3 is 14 residues. The germline V gene has CDR1 SGHTA and CDR2 FQGNSA. V was shortened by 2 bases and J by 4 bases, with 9 bases between the two germline ends.

The chain is built from TRBV6-6 and TRBJ2-2; unclear D gene. V lost 6 bases and J lost 7, with 12 bases in between. CDR3 size: 13 residues. Germline CDR1 reads MNHNY; CDR2 reads SVGAGI (reference sequence). CDR3 sequence (DNA): TGTGCCAGCAGCTCCGACTTAATCGGGGAGCTGTTTTTT. Translation gives CASSSDLIGELFF.

This clone was observed once. In DNA form, the CDR3 reads TGCGCCAGCAGCTCCCCCCGTACTAGCGGGGCGAATGAGCAGTTCTTC. Protein: CASSSPRTSGANEQFF. The V call is TRBV5-1, the J call TRBJ2-1; 10 positions agree with TRBD2. Germline V lookup: CDR1 SGHRS, CDR2 YFSETQ. The CDR3 loop spans 16 amino acids. V dropped 3 bases and J dropped 7; count of bases not matched to a gene: 10. Using reference TRBV5-1 and TRBJ2-1 for the parts outside the CDR3, the full variable domain is KAGVTQTPRYLIKTRGQQVTLSCSPISGHRSVSWYQQTPGQGLQFLFEYFSETQRNKGNFPGRFSGRQFSNSRSEMNVSTLELGDSALYLCASSSPRTSGANEQFFGPGTRLTVL.

The V and J genes are TRBV6-6 and TRBJ2-1; possibly TRBD2 for D (5 bases). The ends were cut back, 0 bases at V and 7 bases at J, with 16 bases in the middle. CDR1 MNHNY and CDR2 SVGAGI come from the germline V gene (reference sequence). This CDR3 region has 16 residues. CDR3 bases: TGTGCCAGCAGTTACTCGCCAGCTTTACCGGGAAATGAGCAGTTCTTC. Its translation is CASSYSPALPGNEQFF.

This clone was observed once. The V and J genes are TRBV29-1 and TRBJ2-2, with TRBD2 identical over 7 bases. CDR1 SQVTM and CDR2 ANQGSEA come from the germline V gene. V dropped 6 bases and J dropped 0; count of bases not matched to a gene: 7. The CDR3 runs 15 residues. This chain's CDR3 is CSVALGLPNTGELFF. In nucleotides, the CDR3 is TGCAGCGTCGCCCTGGGACTACCGAACACCGGGGAGCTGTTTTTT.

The chain uses TRBV21-1 and TRBJ2-3; the D call of TRBD2 is as the table states it, not checked on the DNA. TRBV21-1 is listed as a pseudogene. The CDR3 extends over 16 amino acids. The CDR3 nucleotides are TGTGCCAGCAGACCAATGGGAGGCCCGAGCACAGATACGCAGTATTTT. This gives the protein CASRPMGGPSTDTQYF.

The J gene is TRBJ2-1, the V gene TRBV19; 9 nucleotides align to TRBD2. The germline V gene encodes CDR1 LNHDA and CDR2 SQIVND (reference sequence). Trimming cost V 5 bases and J 8 bases; bases outside gene matches: 10. The CDR3 has 15 residues. CDR3 sequence reads: CASSLGLALLDEQFF. As DNA, the CDR3 is TGTGCCAGTAGTTTGGGACTAGCTCTTCTGGATGAGCAGTTCTTC. Full variable domain (missing parts from reference TRBV19 and TRBJ2-1): DGGITQSPKYLFRKEGQNVTLSCEQNLNHDAMYWYRQDPGQGLRLIYYSQIVNDFQKGDIAEGYSVSREKKESFPLTVTSAQKNPTAFYLCASSLGLALLDEQFFGPGTRLTVL.

V gene TRBV29-1 combines with J gene TRBJ2-5; 8 nucleotides agree with TRBD1. V gave up 4 bases and J gave up 5 bases; unmatched junction bases: 12. The CDR3 has 15 amino acids. The V gene's germline CDR1 is SQVTM and CDR2 ANQGSEA. The CDR3, as DNA: TGCAGCGTTGCGGATTGGACAGGGACGGAGGAGACCCAGTACTTC. Translating gives CSVADWTGTEETQYF. The full variable domain, its missing parts supplied by reference TRBV29-1 and TRBJ2-5, is SAVISQKPSRDICQRGTSLTIQCQVDSQVTMMFWYRQQPGQSLTLIATANQGSEATYESGFVIDKFPISRPNLTFSTLTVSNMSPEDSSIYLCSVADWTGTEETQYFGPGTRLLVL.

The rearrangement links TRBV19 to TRBJ2-2; 10 bases map to TRBD1. CDR1 and CDR2 from the germline V gene are LNHDA and SQIVND (reference sequence). The V and J ends lost 4 bases and 3 bases, in that order; junction bases with no gene match: 5. The CDR3 spans 16 residues. This CDR3 is CASSTRTGGYTGELFF. CDR3 coding DNA: TGTGCCAGTAGTACACGGACAGGGGGTTACACCGGGGAGCTGTTTTTT.

The chain employs TRBV19 and TRBJ1-5; 7 bases agree with TRBD1. CDR1 and CDR2 from the germline V gene are LNHDA and SQIVND (reference sequence). The CDR3 extends over 15 amino acids. Trimming at V came to 6 bases and at J to 2 bases, leaving 7 bases not matched to a gene. This CDR3 is CASSLRTGGNQPQHF. The CDR3 bases are TGTGCCAGTAGCCTCCGGACAGGCGGCAATCAGCCCCAGCATTTT.

CDR3 sequence (DNA): TGCGCCAGCAGCTTGGGGCAGGGGGCCCACGAGCAGTACTTC. Translating gives CASSLGQGAHEQYF. This sequence joins TRBV5-1 and TRBJ2-7; 8 nucleotides agree with TRBD1. V was pared by 0 bases and J by 5 bases, with 4 bases of the junction left unmatched. The CDR3 loop spans 14 amino acids. CDR1 is SGHRS, CDR2 YFSETQ, per germline.

This chain joins TRBV5-1 and TRBJ2-1, with 14 positions matching TRBD2. Germline V CDR1 and CDR2: SGHRS, YFSETQ. The junction had 11 bases not matched to a gene; V was cut back by 4 bases and J by 14 bases. This CDR3 contains 15 residues. The CDR3 spells CASSPGTSGSLSKFF. CDR3 nucleotide sequence: TGCGCCAGCAGCCCTGGGACTAGCGGGAGCCTTAGTAAGTTCTTC.

This chain connects TRBV2 to TRBJ2-1; TRBD2 matches at 8 bases. From germline, CDR1 is SNHLY and CDR2 FYNNEI. V lost 9 bases to trimming and J lost 7 bases; unmatched junction nucleotides: 11. There are 14 residues in the CDR3. The CDR3 is CAREGAGAGNEQFF. The CDR3 DNA sequence: TGTGCCAGGGAGGGAGCGGGAGCGGGTAATGAGCAGTTCTTC.

The gene calls are TRBV7-2 and TRBJ2-1; D is possibly TRBD2 (6 bases). This CDR3 is built from 17 residues. Trimming cost V 5 bases and J 0 bases, with 17 bases left between them. Germline V gene data show CDR1 as SGHTA and CDR2 as FQGNSA. The CDR3 reads CASSPFVRGSSYNEQFF. In DNA form, the CDR3 reads TGTGCCAGCAGCCCATTTGTGCGGGGAAGCTCCTACAATGAGCAGTTCTTC. Full variable domain (rest looked up from reference TRBV7-2 and TRBJ2-1): GAGVSQSPSNKVTEKGKDVELRCDPISGHTALYWYRQSLGQGLEFLIYFQGNSAPDKSGLPSDRFSAERTGGSVSTLTIQRTQQEDSAVYLCASSPFVRGSSYNEQFFGPGTRLTVL.

This chain connects TRBV5-4 to TRBJ2-1, with TRBD2 matching 7 bases. The V and J ends lost 3 bases and 7 bases, in that order; junction bases with no gene match: 1. This CDR3 spans 12 amino acids. CDR1 is SGHNT, CDR2 YYREEE, per germline (reference sequence). The CDR3 here is CASSWTSNEQFF. CDR3 nucleotides: TGTGCCAGCAGCTGGACTAGTAATGAGCAGTTCTTC.

J is TRBJ1-5 and V is TRBV6-6; no definite D call. Germline CDR1 and CDR2: MNHNY and SVGAGI (reference sequence). The CDR3 contains 15 residues. Trimming pared 6 bases from V and 0 bases from J, leaving 12 bases between. CDR3 DNA: TGTGCCAGCAGACCCGACTACAATAGCAATCAGCCCCAGCATTTT. It is translated as CASRPDYNSNQPQHF.

V is TRBV6-5 and J is TRBJ2-1; 7 bases are shared with TRBD1. The length of the CDR3 is 15 residues. Germline trimming cut 6 bases from V and 9 bases from J; bases unmatched to any gene: 14. Germline CDR1 and CDR2: MNHEY and SVGAGI. CDR3 sequence (DNA): TGTGCCAGCAGGTCCCGGGACAGAGCACTTAGTGAGCAGTTCTTC. This sequence encodes CASRSRDRALSEQFF.

This clone appeared a single time. V gene TRBV29-1 combines with J gene TRBJ1-1, with 8 nucleotides matching TRBD1. V lost 6 bases, J lost 4 bases, and 10 bases stayed unmatched. Germline lookup yields CDR1 SQVTM and CDR2 ANQGSEA. The CDR3 covers 14 residues. The CDR3 sequence: CSVIGTGDLTEAFF. CDR3 coding DNA: TGCAGCGTGATAGGGACAGGTGACCTCACTGAAGCTTTCTTT.

This chain links TRBV7-8 with TRBJ2-2, with D tentatively TRBD1 (5 bases). V dropped 2 bases and J dropped 1 base, with 8 bases sitting between them. CDR3 size: 15 residues. Germline V lookup: CDR1 SGHVS, CDR2 FQNEAQ. Written as DNA, the CDR3 is TGTGCCAGCAGCTTACTAGGACAGAACACCGGGGAGCTGTTTTTT. As protein: CASSLLGQNTGELFF.

Comments on this clone: One end of the junction fails to match germline, which may point to a read error. V gene TRBV18 combines with J gene TRBJ2-7; D not resolved. Germline CDR1 reads KGHSH; CDR2 reads LQKENI. The CDR3 contains 13 residues. DNA of the CDR3: TGTGCCAGCTCACCACGTGCCGGATACGAGCGGTACTTC. This sequence encodes CASSPRAGYERYF.

The chain joins TRBV29-1 to TRBJ2-5; tentatively, D is TRBD2 (7 bases). Germline V lookup: CDR1 SQVTM, CDR2 ANQGSEA. V was cut by 4 bases and J by 4 bases, with 16 bases left in between. The CDR3 is made up of 14 amino acids. The CDR3 nucleotides read TGCAGCGTTGCCGGGGGGCTTGGAGTAGAGACCCAGTACTTC. As protein: CSVAGGLGVETQYF.

V usage is TRBV7-2 and J usage is TRBJ2-2; possibly TRBD1 for D (6 bases). V lost 6 bases to trimming and J lost 7 bases, with 12 bases between them. Germline CDR1 is SGHTA and CDR2 is FQGNSA. CDR3 length: 13 amino acids. The DNA for the CDR3 is TGTGCCAGCAGACCTACAGGGCACGGGGAGCTGTTTTTT. This translates into CASRPTGHGELFF.

About this clone: At the DNA level, this CDR3 is encoded by other sequences in the same sample as well. V and J are TRBV6-1 and TRBJ1-2; perhaps TRBD1 as D (5 bases). CDR3 length equals 13 residues. Germline V gives CDR1 MNHNS, CDR2 SASEGT. Between the trimmed V and J ends, which lost 2 bases and 4 bases, there was a span of 8 bases. Written as DNA, the CDR3 is TGTGCCAGCAGTGAACTCCAGGGCTATGGCTACACCTTC. It specifies CASSELQGYGYTF.

V usage is TRBV29-1 and J usage is TRBJ2-1, with 10 positions matching TRBD2. Germline CDR1 reads SQVTM; CDR2 reads ANQGSEA. The ends lost 5 bases at V and 4 bases at J; junction bases unmatched: 11. CDR3 length equals 16 residues. The CDR3 sequence is CSVSGPGLAPYNEQFF. The CDR3 DNA sequence: TGCAGCGTTTCCGGGCCGGGACTAGCGCCTTACAATGAGCAGTTCTTC.